The clone carrying this TCR beta chain was recorded many times. Its antigen remains unknown. TCRdb re-analysed the 5' RACE reads in MiXCR, keeping a single row per CDR3 protein. The sample consists of approximately 69,000 distinct CDR3 sequences, approximately 5.9% of them appearing once. These data are taken from a study of T cells after yellow fever vaccination. The overall study: SMART-Seq v4 Ultra Low Input prepared libraries from low-cell fractions. Findings and limits, study-wide: Abundant clonotypes from the bulk population could get into FACS-sorted repertoires as contaminants. Though weaker, the secondary response peaked faster, on day 5 versus 15. Reappearing after the booster were most of the clones from primary vaccination (almost 97% CD4, approximately 88% CD8).

This CDR3 comprises 15 residues. CDR1 is SGHRS, CDR2 YFSETQ, per germline. J was trimmed by 8 bases and V by 4 bases; bases with no gene match: 5. The TCR sequence derives from a man younger than 35 who received the YFV17D yellow fever vaccine. This material consisted of CD4+ T cells sorted from PBMCs, taken around 15 days after the first yellow fever vaccination. This chain joins TRBV5-1 and TRBJ2-1, with 14 bases matching TRBD2. The CDR3 is CASSPGLAGVDEQFF. The DNA of the CDR3 is TGCGCCAGCAGCCCGGGACTAGCGGGGGTGGATGAGCAGTTCTTC.